Listed below are T cell receptor beta chains from one sample, sequenced in a study of CD8 T cells in Susac syndrome. TCRdb independently ran MiXCR on the immunoSEQ multiplex PCR reads; one entry per CDR3 protein. The sample includes approximately 300,000 distinct CDR3 sequences, 70% to 90% seen only once; the top ten take roughly 0.21%. Sequencing was carried out using CD8+ T cells from PBMCs. All receptors come from a human donor with multiple sclerosis. The CDR3 runs from the conserved cysteine through the conserved F or W. D genes are given only for firm matches. A row's size may be missing; if present it is once, few, many or a size class.

d_gene: TRBD1
abundance: NA
j_gene: TRBJ2-7
v_gene: TRBV15
CDR3aa: CATSKAGQGQSEQYF

d_gene: TRBD1
abundance: NA
j_gene: TRBJ2-2
v_gene: TRBV7-6
CDR3aa: CASSVYPGQGVAGELFF

d_gene: TRBD2
abundance: NA
j_gene: TRBJ2-7
v_gene: TRBV20-1
CDR3aa: CSARAYSGNSYEQYF

d_gene: NA
abundance: NA
j_gene: TRBJ2-1
v_gene: TRBV28
CDR3aa: CASSFLVGSSYNEQFF

d_gene: NA
abundance: NA
j_gene: TRBJ2-3
v_gene: TRBV5-6
CDR3aa: CASIDGTASTDTQYF

d_gene: TRBD2
abundance: few
j_gene: TRBJ2-7
v_gene: TRBV7-3
CDR3aa: CASSSGTNPAYEQYF

d_gene: TRBD2
abundance: NA
j_gene: TRBJ2-1
v_gene: TRBV7-2
CDR3aa: CASSLSLAGVAGWNEQFF

d_gene: TRBD2
abundance: few
j_gene: TRBJ2-7
v_gene: TRBV27
CDR3aa: CASSGLAASYEQYF

d_gene: NA
abundance: NA
j_gene: TRBJ1-1
v_gene: TRBV20-1
CDR3aa: CSARAGLIEAFF

d_gene: TRBD2
abundance: NA
j_gene: TRBJ2-3
v_gene: TRBV2
CDR3aa: CASSGQREEGRTDTQYF

d_gene: TRBD1
abundance: NA
j_gene: TRBJ2-3
v_gene: TRBV27
CDR3aa: CASIPKLGQGALGDTQYF

d_gene: TRBD2
abundance: NA
j_gene: TRBJ2-2
v_gene: TRBV3-1
CDR3aa: CASSQVGASGRSGELFF

d_gene: NA
abundance: NA
j_gene: TRBJ2-2
v_gene: TRBV4-3
CDR3aa: CASSPGGANTGELFF

d_gene: NA
abundance: few
j_gene: TRBJ1-1
v_gene: TRBV18
CDR3aa: CASSPRTQKGNTEAFF

d_gene: TRBD1
abundance: NA
j_gene: TRBJ1-1
v_gene: TRBV10-3
CDR3aa: CATGTGGSGDTEAFF

d_gene: TRBD1
abundance: NA
j_gene: TRBJ1-2
v_gene: TRBV27
CDR3aa: CASSLLTGTGNYGYTF

d_gene: NA
abundance: once
j_gene: TRBJ2-1
v_gene: TRBV30
CDR3aa: CAWSVFVGDNEQFF

d_gene: NA
abundance: NA
j_gene: TRBJ2-7
v_gene: TRBV28
CDR3aa: CASSGWRARSSYEQYF

d_gene: NA
abundance: NA
j_gene: TRBJ2-1
v_gene: TRBV19
CDR3aa: CATMGGLYNEQFF

d_gene: TRBD2
abundance: NA
j_gene: TRBJ2-2
v_gene: TRBV3-1
CDR3aa: CASSQEREGWTGELFF

d_gene: NA
abundance: NA
j_gene: TRBJ2-1
v_gene: TRBV19
CDR3aa: CASRPQGTVNEQLF

d_gene: NA
abundance: NA
j_gene: TRBJ1-2
v_gene: TRBV30
CDR3aa: CASQANYGYTF

d_gene: NA
abundance: NA
j_gene: TRBJ1-1
v_gene: TRBV10-2
CDR3aa: CASSESMGIVTEAFF

d_gene: TRBD1
abundance: NA
j_gene: TRBJ2-7
v_gene: TRBV4-1
CDR3aa: CASSQTWTGDYEQYF

d_gene: NA
abundance: NA
j_gene: TRBJ2-1
v_gene: TRBV19
CDR3aa: CASSVWGDEQFF

d_gene: NA
abundance: NA
j_gene: TRBJ2-1
v_gene: TRBV13
CDR3aa: CASSLGGEGYNEQFF

d_gene: TRBD2
abundance: NA
j_gene: TRBJ2-7
v_gene: TRBV28
CDR3aa: CASSSSTSGRSYEQYF

d_gene: NA
abundance: NA
j_gene: TRBJ2-3
v_gene: TRBV30
CDR3aa: CAWSTSSGGMGDTQYF

d_gene: NA
abundance: NA
j_gene: TRBJ2-7
v_gene: TRBV6-2/TRBV6-3
CDR3aa: CASSPGALYEQYF

d_gene: TRBD2
abundance: NA
j_gene: TRBJ2-2
v_gene: TRBV29-1
CDR3aa: CSVGGRARTGELFF

d_gene: NA
abundance: NA
j_gene: TRBJ2-1
v_gene: TRBV27
CDR3aa: CASSFTGTYNEQFF

d_gene: NA
abundance: NA
j_gene: TRBJ2-1
v_gene: TRBV7-2
CDR3aa: CASSLALTGGGESYNEQFF

d_gene: NA
abundance: NA
j_gene: TRBJ1-1
v_gene: TRBV28
CDR3aa: CASSFTGRSAEAFF

d_gene: TRBD2
abundance: NA
j_gene: TRBJ2-7
v_gene: TRBV28
CDR3aa: CASSFGGNGAYEQYF

d_gene: NA
abundance: few
j_gene: TRBJ1-1
v_gene: TRBV11-2
CDR3aa: CASSLGTWGTEAFF

d_gene: TRBD1
abundance: NA
j_gene: TRBJ1-2
v_gene: TRBV28
CDR3aa: CASSLGGYRGGPFF

d_gene: TRBD2
abundance: NA
j_gene: TRBJ2-2
v_gene: TRBV24-1
CDR3aa: CATSGLTREGTGELFF

d_gene: NA
abundance: NA
j_gene: TRBJ2-7
v_gene: TRBV29-1
CDR3aa: CSVEDPGVSYEQYF

d_gene: NA
abundance: NA
j_gene: TRBJ2-1
v_gene: TRBV27
CDR3aa: CASTRLIGAAYNEQFF

d_gene: NA
abundance: NA
j_gene: TRBJ2-2
v_gene: TRBV6-2/TRBV6-3
CDR3aa: CASSYYQLALYTGELFF

d_gene: NA
abundance: NA
j_gene: TRBJ2-7
v_gene: TRBV6-5
CDR3aa: CASSYSGAYGQYF

d_gene: TRBD2
abundance: NA
j_gene: TRBJ2-1
v_gene: TRBV4-3
CDR3aa: CASSQDIGSGRAVNEQFF

d_gene: TRBD2
abundance: NA
j_gene: TRBJ2-1
v_gene: TRBV9
CDR3aa: CASSVSAGGINEQFF

d_gene: TRBD1
abundance: NA
j_gene: TRBJ2-4
v_gene: TRBV27
CDR3aa: CASSSPGTGRNIQYF

d_gene: TRBD1
abundance: NA
j_gene: TRBJ1-1
v_gene: TRBV6-1
CDR3aa: CASSEAKYRGTEAFF

d_gene: TRBD2
abundance: NA
j_gene: TRBJ2-1
v_gene: TRBV4-3
CDR3aa: CASSQEAGGPYNEQFF

d_gene: NA
abundance: NA
j_gene: TRBJ2-5
v_gene: TRBV15
CDR3aa: CATSRGVGVKETQYF

d_gene: NA
abundance: NA
j_gene: TRBJ2-7
v_gene: TRBV27
CDR3aa: CASSFTQGSEQYF

d_gene: NA
abundance: NA
j_gene: TRBJ2-7
v_gene: TRBV4-2
CDR3aa: CASSQERVYEQYF

d_gene: NA
abundance: NA
j_gene: TRBJ2-5
v_gene: TRBV7-4
CDR3aa: CASSLRKGKETQYF

d_gene: TRBD2
abundance: NA
j_gene: TRBJ2-1
v_gene: TRBV6-5
CDR3aa: CASSYSMMGLVGSVQFF

d_gene: NA
abundance: once
j_gene: TRBJ2-7
v_gene: TRBV29-1
CDR3aa: CSVEADPYEQYF

d_gene: NA
abundance: NA
j_gene: TRBJ2-7
v_gene: TRBV30
CDR3aa: CAWDSITGVPGEQYF

d_gene: NA
abundance: NA
j_gene: TRBJ2-7
v_gene: TRBV28
CDR3aa: CASSLRQSYEQYF

d_gene: NA
abundance: NA
j_gene: TRBJ1-2
v_gene: TRBV5-6
CDR3aa: CASSLWGSYGYTF

d_gene: NA
abundance: NA
j_gene: TRBJ1-2
v_gene: TRBV12-3/TRBV12-4
CDR3aa: CASSPGGVEYGYTF

d_gene: NA
abundance: NA
j_gene: TRBJ1-1
v_gene: TRBV27
CDR3aa: CASSLFGGPNTEAFF

d_gene: NA
abundance: NA
j_gene: TRBJ2-7
v_gene: TRBV19
CDR3aa: CASSDIGREQYF